The sequence of this TCR beta chain was determined in a study of blood T cell repertoires in COVID-19. Authors' data handling: Amplifying reference gene primers gave estimates of nucleated cell counts. Assay used: immunoSEQ multiplex PCR; TCRdb lists only in-frame clones, some missing. V and J calls and clone size are as listed in that table; D and trimming were resolved from the DNA. The sample records tens of thousands of clones, about 90% being singletons. CDR1 is MNHEY, CDR2 SMNVEV, per germline (reference sequence). Trimming stripped 3 bases from V and 0 bases from J, with 11 bases between. The CDR3 spans 15 residues.

The sequenced sample consisted of peripheral blood. The source is a woman aged 80 or over with active or convalescent COVID-19. The gene calls are TRBV27 and TRBJ1-1, with D tentatively TRBD1 (6 bases). CDR3 in DNA: TGTGCCAGCAGTTTTTATGACAGGCTGAACACTGAAGCTTTCTTT. This sequence encodes CASSFYDRLNTEAFF.